The T cell receptor beta chain under discussion was sequenced for a study of T cell responses to AZD1222 COVID-19 vaccine. Study-wide findings and caveats: Per reports, nearly half of all spike-specific TCRs target regions that are unmutated in variants. Females outnumbered males among donors, who were mostly white British; clonal diversity was possibly underestimated. Just 5 to 7 AZD1222 recipients were seropositive at baseline.

In regard to this clone: What it recognizes is unknown.

The table came from immunoSEQ multiplex PCR; TCRdb's copy has only in-frame clones and leaves some out. Of 130,000 to 150,000 clones detected, 75% to 95% appear once; the ten largest clones hold 2.8%. This receptor was taken from an adult in good health. The input for sequencing was peripheral blood, taken on day 0 of MenACWY control vaccination.

This CDR3 reads CASSQEQGRDYGYTF. The CDR3 DNA sequence: TGTGCCAGCAGCCAAGAGCAGGGAAGGGACTATGGCTACACCTTC. V gene TRBV3-1 (or the pseudogene TRBV3-2) combines with J gene TRBJ1-2; a weak D match, TRBD1 (5 bases). Between the trimmed V and J ends, which lost 0 bases and 3 bases, there was a span of 11 bases. The CDR3 runs 15 residues. Germline V gives CDR1 LGHDT, CDR2 YNNKEL (reference sequence).